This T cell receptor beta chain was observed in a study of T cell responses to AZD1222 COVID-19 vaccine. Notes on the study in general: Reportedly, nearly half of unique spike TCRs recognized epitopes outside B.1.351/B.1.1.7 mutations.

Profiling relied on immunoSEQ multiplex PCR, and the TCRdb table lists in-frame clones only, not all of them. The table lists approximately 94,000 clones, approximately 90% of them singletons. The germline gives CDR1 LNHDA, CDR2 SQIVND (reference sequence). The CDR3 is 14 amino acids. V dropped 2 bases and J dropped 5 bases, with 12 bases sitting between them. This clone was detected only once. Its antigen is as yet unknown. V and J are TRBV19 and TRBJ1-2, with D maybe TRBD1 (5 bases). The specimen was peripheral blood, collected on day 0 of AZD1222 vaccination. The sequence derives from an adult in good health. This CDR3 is CASSIPGTGYGYTF. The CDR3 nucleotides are TGTGCCAGTAGTATACCCGGGACGGGTTATGGCTACACCTTC.